The source of this TCR beta chain is a study of blood T cell repertoires in COVID-19 (dated by TCRdb to the early 2020s). Study-level background: The collaborator samples originated in the United States, Italy and Spain and spanned the acute and convalescent phases of COVID-19. Where available, HLA class I and class II types were obtained from metadata supplied by the sample provider rather than from assay-based typing. The prospective study material was composed of cDNA or gDNA derived from T cells, B-cell-depleted T cells, or PBMCs. Samples came from the ongoing ImmuneRACE study (first 160 participants) plus 1,254 subjects from 6 global collaborators. The sample metadata nearly always contained a de-identified subject ID, COVID-19 status, age in years and sex. Deeply sampled blood TCRbeta repertoires from subjects exposed to, actively infected with, or recovered from COVID-19 were included in the dataset. A freely available public database, intended as a resource for researchers studying the immune response to SARS-CoV-2, is where the repertoires were released.

Comments on this clone: Its antigen is currently not known. Base quality data are lacking; no much larger clone is found one base away.

Participants in the prospective study were aged about 18 to 90 years, lived in more than 20 United States geographic areas, and enrolled through a virtual design. To assign participants to cohorts, the prospective study relied on clinical history that participants themselves reported in a screening survey and a study questionnaire. In the prospective study, mobile phlebotomists collected whole blood, serum and a nasopharyngeal or oropharyngeal swab from each participant. Participants in the prospective study had the option to provide additional blood draws and questionnaires over a roughly 2-month period. Before DNA extraction, blood samples from the prospective study were shipped at room temperature or frozen. Here is what the overall study found, with its caveats: How much clinical and demographic metadata was included differed by source and by participant, and the metadata was provided uncurated.

The immunoSEQ Assay, a bias-controlled multiplex PCR, was used to amplify TCRbeta CDR3 regions from genomic DNA. Turning to the authors' computational methods: Within the assay, amplification of reference gene primers was used to estimate how many nucleated cells each sample contained. Sequence reads were collapsed and filtered to measure the absolute abundance of every unique TCRbeta CDR3 rearrangement. Productive Simpson clonality was computed per sample as the square root of Simpson's diversity index over productive rearrangements. Not all clones reach the TCRdb copy of this immuneACCESS table, which keeps in-frame sequences only. Checked studies attribute under half of the gap to unresolved V genes and leave the rest unexplained. Clonal size and the V and J genes are those of that table, whereas D and trimming came from the DNA. Here the sample has a few hundred thousand clones; about 91% occur a single time. The top ten hold around 1.3% of the sample.

Between the V and J ends, shortened by 0 bases and 0 bases respectively, the junction contains 8 bases. The CDR3 sequence holds 15 residues, the cysteine and phenylalanine included. Only the CDR3 DNA is retained, 45 bases long and in frame from the first base. From a lookup of the germline V gene, CDR1 and CDR2 are SGHRS and YFSETQ. The sequencing sample was made of PBMCs or T cells enriched from blood (not recorded which). This sequence uses TRBV5-1 and TRBJ2-3; possibly the D gene is TRBD1, per 5 matching bases. This receptor was obtained from a middle-aged woman with acute COVID-19. The CDR3 is CASSLADSSTDTQYF. Read as DNA, the sequence is TGCGCCAGCAGCTTGGCCGACAGTAGCACAGATACGCAGTATTTT.